A selection of T cell receptor beta chains follows, all from one sample in a study of human T cells and chemical hapten exposure. TCRdb re-called the RACE reads through MiXCR, storing one row per CDR3 protein. Among about 80,000 distinct CDR3 sequences listed, about 14% were seen once. The sequences come from whole blood, collected in connection with sensitization to the hapten diphenylcyclopropenone (DPC). Receptor source: a woman aged 50 to 60 with alopecia areata. Some clones in this sample may be carry-over from other donors' samples. Each CDR3 is given with its conserved first and last residue. A D gene is named only where the DNA matches it firmly.

TRBV6-5 | TRBD2 | CASSHSGSTSYNEQFF
TRBV9 | TRBD1 | CASSEGQFEGEQYF
TRBV5-1 | TRBD2 | CASSLFSGTSGYNEQFF
TRBV12-3/TRBV12-4 | . | CASSRIRGGRLNTEAFF
TRBV13 | TRBD1 | CASSQGTGNYGYTF
TRBV7-2 | . | CASSLGGRTDTQYF
TRBV11-2 | TRBD1 | CASSLQGAIGETQYF
TRBV18 | TRBD1 | CASSPRDRVVANEQFF
TRBV4-1 | . | CASSQAGEEQFF
TRBV2 | TRBD2 | CASSGSGRGNEQFF
TRBV7-2 | . | CASSVNGQANSPLHF
TRBV7-9 | . | CASSSPPRETQYF
TRBV13 | . | CASSLTNSYEQYF
TRBV5-1 | . | CASSLRANTGELFF
TRBV5-1 | . | CASSGGRGASYEQYF
TRBV20-1 | . | CSASRGLGGRTQYF
TRBV14 | . | CASSQDLDETQYF
TRBV12-3/TRBV12-4 | . | CASSDGTVQETQYF
TRBV12-3/TRBV12-4 | . | CASSSGGGSWDEQYF
TRBV19 | TRBD1 | CASSRTGDHEQYF
TRBV5-1 | TRBD2 | CASSSLLAGEYNEQFF
TRBV7-6 | . | CASSPAGTALYF
TRBV20-1 | . | CSAFNRRNNEKLFF
TRBV30 | . | CAWSPLFPGANTEAFF
TRBV11-1 | TRBD2 | CASSLRPLAGRLAKNIQYF
TRBV28 | TRBD2 | CASRGTSGRTGYEQYF
TRBV2 | . | CASTRGRTEAFF
TRBV5-1 | . | CASSQTVQGTEAFF
TRBV18 | . | CASSPLFNSGLGGYSNQPQHF
TRBV4-1 | . | CASSQGGQGKAFF